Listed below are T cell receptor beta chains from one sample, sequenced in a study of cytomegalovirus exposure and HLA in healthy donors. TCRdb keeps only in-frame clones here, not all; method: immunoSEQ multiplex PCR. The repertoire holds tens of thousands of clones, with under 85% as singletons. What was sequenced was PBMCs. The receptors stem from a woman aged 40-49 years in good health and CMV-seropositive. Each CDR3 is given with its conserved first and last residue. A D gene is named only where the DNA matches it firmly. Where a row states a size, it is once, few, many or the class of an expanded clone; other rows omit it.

CDR3 protein: CASSLGTGGKAFF
CDR3 DNA: TGTGCCAGCAGCTTAGGGACAGGGGGCAAAGCTTTCTTT
J gene: TRBJ1-1
V gene: TRBV7-7
D gene: TRBD1
clone size: .

CDR3 protein: CASSAYRGGTEAFF
CDR3 DNA: TGTGCCAGCAGCGCGTACAGGGGCGGCACTGAAGCTTTCTTT
J gene: TRBJ1-1
V gene: TRBV9
D gene: TRBD1
clone size: .

CDR3 protein: CASSPRGEPQETQYF
CDR3 DNA: TGTGCCAGCAGTCCCAGGGGGGAGCCTCAAGAGACCCAGTACTTC
J gene: TRBJ2-5
V gene: TRBV28
D gene: .
clone size: .

CDR3 protein: CASSNLPGTGGNINYGYTF
CDR3 DNA: TGTGCCAGCAGCAATCTACCCGGGACAGGGGGGAACATTAACTATGGCTACACCTTC
J gene: TRBJ1-2
V gene: TRBV5-6
D gene: TRBD1
clone size: .

CDR3 protein: CASSLVVGQPQHF
CDR3 DNA: TGTGCCAGCAGCTTAGTCGTGGGCCAGCCCCAGCATTTT
J gene: TRBJ1-5
V gene: TRBV7-2
D gene: .
clone size: once

CDR3 protein: CASSLEVRAGGRKGIF
CDR3 DNA: TGTGCCAGCAGCTTAGAGGTTCGAGCGGGGGGCCGTAAGGGGATCTTC
J gene: TRBJ2-1
V gene: TRBV7-8
D gene: TRBD2
clone size: .

CDR3 protein: CASSRSKGDTYEQYF
CDR3 DNA: TGCGCCAGCAGCCGCAGTAAGGGGGATACCTACGAGCAGTACTTC
J gene: TRBJ2-7
V gene: TRBV5-1
D gene: .
clone size: .

CDR3 protein: CASSLAGGPGVVTQPQHF
CDR3 DNA: TGTGCCAGCAGCTTAGCGGGGGGTCCGGGGGTTGTAACTCAGCCCCAGCATTTT
J gene: TRBJ1-5
V gene: TRBV7-8
D gene: .
clone size: once

CDR3 protein: CAWSEDSTKYSSPLHF
CDR3 DNA: TGTGCCTGGAGTGAGGACAGTACTAAATATAGTTCACCCCTCCACTTT
J gene: TRBJ1-6
V gene: TRBV30
D gene: .
clone size: .

CDR3 protein: CASSPLGTVNEKLFF
CDR3 DNA: TGTGCCAGTAGTCCCCTGGGGACAGTGAATGAAAAACTGTTTTTT
J gene: TRBJ1-4
V gene: TRBV19
D gene: TRBD1
clone size: few

CDR3 protein: CASSLAGRNTEAFF
CDR3 DNA: TGTGCCAGCTCACTGGCGGGGCGGAACACTGAAGCTTTCTTT
J gene: TRBJ1-1
V gene: TRBV18
D gene: .
clone size: once

CDR3 protein: CASGLEGVRGYTF
CDR3 DNA: TGTGCCAGCGGACTTGAGGGGGTACGTGGCTACACCTTC
J gene: TRBJ1-2
V gene: TRBV5-4
D gene: .
clone size: once

CDR3 protein: CASSTPGTVRAFF
CDR3 DNA: TGTGCCAGCAGTACACCAGGGACAGTGAGGGCTTTCTTT
J gene: TRBJ1-1
V gene: TRBV28
D gene: TRBD1
clone size: once

CDR3 protein: CSVPLPPGMNTEAFF
CDR3 DNA: TGCAGCGTACCTTTACCCCCCGGTATGAACACTGAAGCTTTCTTT
J gene: TRBJ1-1
V gene: TRBV29-1
D gene: .
clone size: .

CDR3 protein: CASSLGRNSNQPQHF
CDR3 DNA: TGTGCCAGCAGTTTGGGGAGAAATAGCAATCAGCCCCAGCATTTT
J gene: TRBJ1-5
V gene: TRBV6-5
D gene: .
clone size: few

CDR3 protein: CASSQDILLVDEQFF
CDR3 DNA: TGCGCCAGCAGCCAAGATATTTTGCTAGTGGATGAGCAGTTCTTC
J gene: TRBJ2-1
V gene: TRBV4-1
D gene: .
clone size: .

CDR3 protein: CASSLGRHSQSSGNTIYF
CDR3 DNA: TGTGCCAGCAGCTTAGGGCGGCATTCCCAGAGCTCTGGAAACACCATATATTTT
J gene: TRBJ1-3
V gene: TRBV7-9
D gene: .
clone size: .

CDR3 protein: CASSQDGNLGYTF
CDR3 DNA: TGCGCCAGCAGCCAAGATGGAAACCTCGGGTACACCTTC
J gene: TRBJ1-2
V gene: TRBV4-1
D gene: .
clone size: .

CDR3 protein: CASSEIAGGGSYEQYF
CDR3 DNA: TGTGCCAGCAGTGAGATAGCGGGAGGGGGCTCCTACGAGCAGTACTTC
J gene: TRBJ2-7
V gene: TRBV6-1
D gene: TRBD2
clone size: .

CDR3 protein: CASSLEGRDSEAFF
CDR3 DNA: TGCGCCAGCAGCTTGGAAGGACGGGACAGTGAAGCTTTCTTT
J gene: TRBJ1-1
V gene: TRBV5-1
D gene: TRBD1
clone size: .

CDR3 protein: CASSRVDVGNTEAFF
CDR3 DNA: TGTGCCAGCAGCCGGGTGGATGTAGGTAACACTGAAGCTTTCTTT
J gene: TRBJ1-1
V gene: TRBV5-4
D gene: .
clone size: few

CDR3 protein: CASSTTARDTQYF
CDR3 DNA: TGTGCCAGCAGCACCACCGCTAGGGATACGCAGTATTTT
J gene: TRBJ2-3
V gene: TRBV7-3
D gene: .
clone size: .

CDR3 protein: CASSGTGFGQPQHF
CDR3 DNA: TGTGCCAGCAGTGGTACAGGGTTCGGCCAGCCCCAGCATTTT
J gene: TRBJ1-5
V gene: TRBV6-1
D gene: .
clone size: .

CDR3 protein: CASRPNRRGAFPPTDTQYF
CDR3 DNA: TGTGCCAGCAGACCAAATCGCCGGGGGGCCTTTCCCCCAACAGATACGCAGTATTTT
J gene: TRBJ2-3
V gene: TRBV27
D gene: .
clone size: .

CDR3 protein: CASSRRGSNTGELFF
CDR3 DNA: TGTGCCAGCTCCCGGCGGGGCTCGAACACCGGGGAGCTGTTTTTT
J gene: TRBJ2-2
V gene: TRBV18
D gene: .
clone size: .

CDR3 protein: CASRVTGVGEQYF
CDR3 DNA: TGTGCCAGCAGGGTAACAGGGGTAGGCGAGCAGTACTTC
J gene: TRBJ2-7
V gene: TRBV6-5
D gene: TRBD1
clone size: .

CDR3 protein: CASSLPTLGQRMNTEAFF
CDR3 DNA: TGTGCCAGCAGCTTGCCGACATTGGGGCAGAGAATGAACACTGAAGCTTTCTTT
J gene: TRBJ1-1
V gene: TRBV5-6
D gene: .
clone size: .

CDR3 protein: CASSVDNTDTQYF
CDR3 DNA: TGTGCCAGCTCGGTAGACAACACAGATACGCAGTATTTT
J gene: TRBJ2-3
V gene: TRBV18
D gene: .
clone size: .

CDR3 protein: CASVRQGIGEKLFF
CDR3 DNA: TGTGCCAGCGTAAGACAGGGGATTGGGGAAAAACTGTTTTTT
J gene: TRBJ1-4
V gene: TRBV2
D gene: TRBD1
clone size: .

CDR3 protein: CASSQGTGGENSPLHF
CDR3 DNA: TGTGCCAGCAGCCAAGGGACAGGGGGTGAGAATTCACCCCTCCACTTT
J gene: TRBJ1-6
V gene: TRBV7-3
D gene: TRBD1
clone size: .

CDR3 protein: CASSDGGSNQPQHF
CDR3 DNA: TGCGCCAGCAGCGATGGAGGAAGCAATCAGCCCCAGCATTTT
J gene: TRBJ1-5
V gene: TRBV5-1
D gene: .
clone size: once

CDR3 protein: CASSPTGAFTDTQYF
CDR3 DNA: TGTGCCAGCAGCCCGACAGGGGCATTCACAGATACGCAGTATTTT
J gene: TRBJ2-3
V gene: TRBV7-8
D gene: TRBD1
clone size: .

CDR3 protein: CASSPDRGASGTQYF
CDR3 DNA: TGTGCCAGCAGCCCGGACAGGGGGGCTTCAGGGACCCAGTACTTC
J gene: TRBJ2-5
V gene: TRBV5-6
D gene: TRBD1
clone size: .

CDR3 protein: CASSPGNTEAFF
CDR3 DNA: TGTGCCAGCTCACCCGGGAACACTGAAGCTTTCTTT
J gene: TRBJ1-1
V gene: TRBV18
D gene: .
clone size: .

CDR3 protein: CASGLVAGGLTDTQYF
CDR3 DNA: TGTGCTAGTGGTTTGGTAGCGGGGGGGTTGACAGATACGCAGTATTTT
J gene: TRBJ2-3
V gene: TRBV12-5
D gene: TRBD2
clone size: .

CDR3 protein: CASSQDRGNYGYTF
CDR3 DNA: TGCGCCAGCAGCCAAGACAGGGGAAACTATGGCTACACCTTC
J gene: TRBJ1-2
V gene: TRBV4-1
D gene: .
clone size: .

CDR3 protein: CAWSVAVPGELFF
CDR3 DNA: TGTGCCTGGAGTGTAGCCGTCCCCGGGGAGCTGTTTTTT
J gene: TRBJ2-2
V gene: TRBV30
D gene: .
clone size: .

CDR3 protein: CASSVSGRSLFF
CDR3 DNA: TGTGCCAGCAGCGTATCAGGGAGGTCGCTGTTTTTT
J gene: TRBJ2-2
V gene: TRBV9
D gene: .
clone size: .

CDR3 protein: CASTGVNGGTQYF
CDR3 DNA: TGTGCCAGTACAGGTGTCAACGGGGGGACCCAGTACTTC
J gene: TRBJ2-5
V gene: TRBV9
D gene: .
clone size: .

CDR3 protein: CASSQDGGGNQPQHF
CDR3 DNA: TGCGCCAGCAGCCAAGACGGTGGGGGGAATCAGCCCCAGCATTTT
J gene: TRBJ1-5
V gene: TRBV4-1
D gene: .
clone size: .

CDR3 protein: CASSRQNRADGYTF
CDR3 DNA: TGTGCCAGCAGTCGCCAGAACAGGGCCGATGGCTACACCTTC
J gene: TRBJ1-2
V gene: TRBV6-5
D gene: .
clone size: .

CDR3 protein: CASRTGGYGYTF
CDR3 DNA: TGTGCCAGCCGGACAGGGGGCTATGGCTACACCTTC
J gene: TRBJ1-2
V gene: TRBV27
D gene: TRBD1
clone size: .

CDR3 protein: CASSGVGGGNTIYF
CDR3 DNA: TGTGCCAGCAGTGGTGTGGGAGGCGGAAACACCATATATTTT
J gene: TRBJ1-3
V gene: TRBV2
D gene: .
clone size: .

CDR3 protein: CRAQGAGGEQYF
CDR3 DNA: TGCAGAGCACAGGGAGCTGGCGGCGAGCAGTACTTC
J gene: TRBJ2-7
V gene: TRBV29-1
D gene: .
clone size: .

CDR3 protein: CASSRRGQETQYF
CDR3 DNA: TGTGCCAGTAGTCGCAGGGGACAAGAGACCCAGTACTTC
J gene: TRBJ2-5
V gene: TRBV19
D gene: .
clone size: .

CDR3 protein: CASGSQTGETQYF
CDR3 DNA: TGTGCTAGTGGTTCACAGACAGGAGAGACCCAGTACTTC
J gene: TRBJ2-5
V gene: TRBV12-5
D gene: .
clone size: once

CDR3 protein: CASSVGPGDRSSYNEQFF
CDR3 DNA: TGTGCCAGCAGCGTAGGCCCAGGGGATAGATCCTCCTACAATGAGCAGTTCTTC
J gene: TRBJ2-1
V gene: TRBV9
D gene: .
clone size: .

CDR3 protein: CASSYSPTLANEQFF
CDR3 DNA: TGTGCCAGCAGTTACTCGCCGACTCTAGCGAATGAGCAGTTCTTC
J gene: TRBJ2-1
V gene: TRBV6-5
D gene: .
clone size: .

CDR3 protein: CASSLTALVTGELFF
CDR3 DNA: TGTGCCAGCAGCTTAACCGCGTTAGTCACCGGGGAGCTGTTTTTT
J gene: TRBJ2-2
V gene: TRBV11-2
D gene: .
clone size: .

CDR3 protein: CASSLGASFSGNTIYF
CDR3 DNA: TGTGCCAGCAGCTTAGGGGCATCGTTCTCTGGAAACACCATATATTTT
J gene: TRBJ1-3
V gene: TRBV7-9
D gene: .
clone size: few

CDR3 protein: CASSPQGQETQYF
CDR3 DNA: TGTGCCAGCAGCCCCCAGGGGCAAGAGACCCAGTACTTC
J gene: TRBJ2-5
V gene: TRBV5-4
D gene: .
clone size: .

CDR3 protein: CASSVGLGAGLAAGPQETQYF
CDR3 DNA: TGTGCCAGCAGCGTAGGATTGGGAGCGGGACTAGCGGCCGGCCCCCAAGAGACCCAGTACTTC
J gene: TRBJ2-5
V gene: TRBV9
D gene: TRBD2
clone size: .

CDR3 protein: CAWNVGTSVEQYF
CDR3 DNA: TGTGCCTGGAATGTGGGGACTAGCGTCGAGCAGTACTTC
J gene: TRBJ2-7
V gene: TRBV30
D gene: TRBD2
clone size: .

CDR3 protein: CASSSELAPSGNTIYF
CDR3 DNA: TGTGCCAGCAGCTCCGAGCTAGCCCCCTCTGGAAACACCATATATTTT
J gene: TRBJ1-3
V gene: TRBV5-4
D gene: .
clone size: .

CDR3 protein: CASSPDRVESPLHF
CDR3 DNA: TGCGCCAGCAGTCCGGACAGGGTGGAATCACCCCTCCACTTT
J gene: TRBJ1-6
V gene: TRBV5-1
D gene: TRBD1
clone size: .